This T cell receptor (beta chain) was captured in a study of cytomegalovirus exposure and HLA in healthy donors. In germline, CDR1 is SEHNR, CDR2 FQNEAQ (reference sequence). The CDR3 loop spans 15 amino acids. Germline trimming cut 5 bases from V and 4 bases from J; bases unmatched to any gene: 7. The PCR was carried out with 60 Vbeta primers and 13 Jbeta primers. Here immunoSEQ multiplex PCR was the method, and the copy in TCRdb shows in-frame clones only, minus some. The data contain about 160,000 clones, around 84% of them singletons. The TCR comes from a man between 18 and 35 years old in good health and CMV-seropositive. Specimen: PBMCs. V is TRBV7-9 and J is TRBJ1-4, with 7 bases fitting TRBD1. CDR3 DNA sequence: TGTGCCAGCAGCCCCGTGGACAGGATTAATGAAAAACTGTTTTTT. The encoded protein is CASSPVDRINEKLFF. Looking up the rest from reference TRBV7-9 and TRBJ1-4 gives the full variable domain: DTGVSQNPRHKITKRGQNVTFRCDPISEHNRLYWYRQTLGQGPEFLTYFQNEAQLEKSRLLSDRFSAERPKGSFSTLEIQRTEQGDSAMYLCASSPVDRINEKLFFGSGTQLSVL.